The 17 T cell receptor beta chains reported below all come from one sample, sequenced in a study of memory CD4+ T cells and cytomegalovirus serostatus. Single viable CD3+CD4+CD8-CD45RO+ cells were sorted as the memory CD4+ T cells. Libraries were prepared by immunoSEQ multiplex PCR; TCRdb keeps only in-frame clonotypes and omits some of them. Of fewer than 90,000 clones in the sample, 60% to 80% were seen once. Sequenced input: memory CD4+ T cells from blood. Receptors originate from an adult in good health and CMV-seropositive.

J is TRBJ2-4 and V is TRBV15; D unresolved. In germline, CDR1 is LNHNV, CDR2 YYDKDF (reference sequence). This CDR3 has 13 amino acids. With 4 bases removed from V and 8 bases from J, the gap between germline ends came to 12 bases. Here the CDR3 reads CATSTGGSDIQYF. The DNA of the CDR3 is TGTGCCACCAGCACGGGTGGATCGGACATTCAGTACTTC.

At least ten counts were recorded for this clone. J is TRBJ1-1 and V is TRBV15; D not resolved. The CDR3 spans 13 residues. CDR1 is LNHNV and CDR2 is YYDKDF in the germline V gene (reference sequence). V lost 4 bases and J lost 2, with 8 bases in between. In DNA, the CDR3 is TGTGCCACCAGCACCGTAGGAAACACTGAAGCTTTCTTT. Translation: CATSTVGNTEAFF. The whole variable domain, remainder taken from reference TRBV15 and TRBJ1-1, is DAMVIQNPRYQVTQFGKPVTLSCSQTLNHNVMYWYQQKSSQAPKLLFHYYDKDFNNEADTPDNFQSRRPNTSFCFLDIRSPGLGDTAMYLCATSTVGNTEAFFGQGTRLTVV.

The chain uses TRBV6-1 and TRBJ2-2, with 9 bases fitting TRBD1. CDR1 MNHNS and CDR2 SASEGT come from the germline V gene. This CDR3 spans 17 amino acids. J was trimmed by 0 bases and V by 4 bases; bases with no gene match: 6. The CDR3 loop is CASSVTGGISNTGELFF. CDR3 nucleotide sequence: TGTGCCAGCAGTGTGACAGGGGGGATCTCGAACACCGGGGAGCTGTTTTTT.

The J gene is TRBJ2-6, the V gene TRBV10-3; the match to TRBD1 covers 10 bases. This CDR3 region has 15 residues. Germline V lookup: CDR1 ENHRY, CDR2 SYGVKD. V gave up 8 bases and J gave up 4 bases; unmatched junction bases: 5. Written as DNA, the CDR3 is TGTGCCATCGGGGACAGGGGAGCCGGGGCCAACGTCCTGACTTTC. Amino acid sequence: CAIGDRGAGANVLTF.

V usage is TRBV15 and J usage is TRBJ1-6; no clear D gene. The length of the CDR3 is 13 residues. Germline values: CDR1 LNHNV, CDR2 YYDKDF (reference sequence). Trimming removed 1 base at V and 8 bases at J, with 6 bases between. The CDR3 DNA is TGTGCCACCAGCAGAGTCTCGGATTCACCCCTCCACTTT. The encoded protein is CATSRVSDSPLHF.

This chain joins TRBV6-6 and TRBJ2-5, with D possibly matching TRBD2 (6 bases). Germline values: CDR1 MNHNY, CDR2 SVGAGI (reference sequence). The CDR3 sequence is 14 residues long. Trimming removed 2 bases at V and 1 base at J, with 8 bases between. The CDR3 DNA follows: TGTGCCAGCAGTTACAGCGGGTCCCAAGAGACCCAGTACTTC. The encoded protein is CASSYSGSQETQYF.

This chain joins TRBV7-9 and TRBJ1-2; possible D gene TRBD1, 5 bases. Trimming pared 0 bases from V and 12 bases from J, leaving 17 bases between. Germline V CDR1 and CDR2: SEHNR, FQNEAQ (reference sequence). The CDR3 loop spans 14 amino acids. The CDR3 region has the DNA TGTGCCAGCAGCTTAGCGGCGGGGGACTCTCGTCACACCTTC. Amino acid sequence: CASSLAAGDSRHTF.

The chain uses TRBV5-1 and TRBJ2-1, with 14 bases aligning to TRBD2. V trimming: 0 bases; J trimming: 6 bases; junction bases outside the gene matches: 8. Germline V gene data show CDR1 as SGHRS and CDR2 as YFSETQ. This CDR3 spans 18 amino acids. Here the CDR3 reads CASSLGGTSGSRVNEQFF. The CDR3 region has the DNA TGCGCCAGCAGCTTGGGGGGGACTAGCGGGAGTCGTGTCAATGAGCAGTTCTTC.

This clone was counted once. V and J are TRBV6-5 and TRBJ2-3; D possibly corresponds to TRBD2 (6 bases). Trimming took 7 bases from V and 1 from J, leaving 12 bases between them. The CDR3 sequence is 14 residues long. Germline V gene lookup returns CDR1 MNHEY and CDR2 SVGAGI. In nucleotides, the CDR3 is TGTGCCAGCACCTCAGCTAGCGGCACAGATACGCAGTATTTT. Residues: CASTSASGTDTQYF.

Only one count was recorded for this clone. CDR3 coding DNA: TGTGCCAGCAGCAAAGCCACATGGCAGAACACTGAAGCTTTCTTT. This gives the protein CASSKATWQNTEAFF. The chain joins TRBV9 to TRBJ1-1; D is unclear. The CDR3 has 15 amino acids. Germline CDR1 and CDR2: SGDLS and YYNGEE. Between the trimmed V and J ends, which lost 4 bases and 1 base, there was a span of 14 bases.

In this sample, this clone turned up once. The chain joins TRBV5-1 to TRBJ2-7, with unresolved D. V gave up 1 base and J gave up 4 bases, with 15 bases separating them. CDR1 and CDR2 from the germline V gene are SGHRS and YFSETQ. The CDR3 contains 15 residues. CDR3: CASSLTGQRVYEQYF. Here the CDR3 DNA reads TGCGCCAGCAGCTTGACTGGGCAGCGAGTATACGAGCAGTACTTC.

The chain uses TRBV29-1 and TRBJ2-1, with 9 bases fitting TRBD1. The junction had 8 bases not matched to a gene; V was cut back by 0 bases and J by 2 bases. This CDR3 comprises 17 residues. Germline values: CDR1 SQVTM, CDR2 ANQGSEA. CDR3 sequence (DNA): TGCAGCGTTGAAGATAGGGACAGGGCAGGAGCCTACAATGAGCAGTTCTTC. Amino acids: CSVEDRDRAGAYNEQFF.

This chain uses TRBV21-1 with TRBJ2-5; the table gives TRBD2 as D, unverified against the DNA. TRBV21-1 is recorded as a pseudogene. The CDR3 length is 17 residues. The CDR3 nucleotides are TGTGCCAGCAGCAAAAAAAATGGGACTAGCGGGAGAGGGGCCCAGTACTTC. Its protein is CASSKKNGTSGRGAQYF.

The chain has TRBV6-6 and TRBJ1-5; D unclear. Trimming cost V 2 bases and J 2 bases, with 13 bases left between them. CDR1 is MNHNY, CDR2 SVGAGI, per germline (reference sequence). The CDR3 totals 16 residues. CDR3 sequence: CASSYPNPRGNQPQHF. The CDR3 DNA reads TGTGCCAGCAGTTACCCCAACCCTAGAGGCAATCAGCCCCAGCATTTT.

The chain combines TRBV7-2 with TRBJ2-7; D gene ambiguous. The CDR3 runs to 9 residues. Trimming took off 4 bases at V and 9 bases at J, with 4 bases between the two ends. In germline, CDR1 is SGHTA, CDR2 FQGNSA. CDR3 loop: CASSYRQYV. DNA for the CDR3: TGTGCCAGCAGCTATCGGCAGTACGTC.

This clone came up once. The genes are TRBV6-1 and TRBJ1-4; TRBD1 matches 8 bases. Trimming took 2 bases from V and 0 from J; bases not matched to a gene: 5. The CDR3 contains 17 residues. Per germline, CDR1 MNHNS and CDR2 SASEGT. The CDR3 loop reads CASSEFRGPATNEKLFF. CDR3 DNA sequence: TGTGCCAGCAGTGAATTCAGGGGGCCTGCAACTAATGAAAAACTGTTTTTT.

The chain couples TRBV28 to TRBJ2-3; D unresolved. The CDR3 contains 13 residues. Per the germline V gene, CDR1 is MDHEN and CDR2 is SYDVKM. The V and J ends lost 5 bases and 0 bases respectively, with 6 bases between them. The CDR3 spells CASSRTSTDTQYF. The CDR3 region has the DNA TGTGCCAGCAGTAGAACTAGCACAGATACGCAGTATTTT.